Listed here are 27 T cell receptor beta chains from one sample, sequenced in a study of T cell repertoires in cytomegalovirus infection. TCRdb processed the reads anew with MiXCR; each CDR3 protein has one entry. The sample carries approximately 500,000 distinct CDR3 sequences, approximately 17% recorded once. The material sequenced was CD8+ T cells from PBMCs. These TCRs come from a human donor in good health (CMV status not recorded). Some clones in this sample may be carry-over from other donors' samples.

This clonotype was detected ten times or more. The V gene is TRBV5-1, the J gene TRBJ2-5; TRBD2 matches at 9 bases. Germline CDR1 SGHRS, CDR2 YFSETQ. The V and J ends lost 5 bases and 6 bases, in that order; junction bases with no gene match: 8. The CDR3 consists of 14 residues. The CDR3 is CASSQRTSEKTQYF. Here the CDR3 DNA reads TGCGCCAGCAGTCAACGGACTAGCGAAAAGACCCAGTACTTC.

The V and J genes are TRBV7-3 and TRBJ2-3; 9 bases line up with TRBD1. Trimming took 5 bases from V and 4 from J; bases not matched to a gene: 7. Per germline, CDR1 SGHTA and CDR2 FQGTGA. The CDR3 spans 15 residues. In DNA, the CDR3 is TGTGCCAGCAGCGGGGGACAGGGAGTGGCAGATACGCAGTATTTT. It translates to CASSGGQGVADTQYF.

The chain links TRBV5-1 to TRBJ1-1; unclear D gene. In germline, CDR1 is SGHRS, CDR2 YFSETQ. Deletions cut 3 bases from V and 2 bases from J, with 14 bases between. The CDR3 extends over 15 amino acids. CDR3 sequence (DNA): TGCGCCAGCAGCTATATCCTTGGAGCCAACACTGAAGCTTTCTTT. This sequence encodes CASSYILGANTEAFF.

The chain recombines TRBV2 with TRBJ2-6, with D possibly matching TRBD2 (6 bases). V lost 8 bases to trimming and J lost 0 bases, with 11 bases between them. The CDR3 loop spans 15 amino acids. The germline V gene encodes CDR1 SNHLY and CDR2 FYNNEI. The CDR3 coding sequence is TGTGCCAGCGGCGGGATTGCCTCTGGGGCCAACGTCCTGACTTTC. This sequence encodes CASGGIASGANVLTF.

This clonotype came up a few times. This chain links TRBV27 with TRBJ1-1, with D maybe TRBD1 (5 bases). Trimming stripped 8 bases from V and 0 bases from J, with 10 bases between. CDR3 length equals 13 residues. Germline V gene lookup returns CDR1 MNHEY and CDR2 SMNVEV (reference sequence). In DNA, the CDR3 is TGTGCCAGCGCCCCAGGGATGAACACTGAAGCTTTCTTT. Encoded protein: CASAPGMNTEAFF.

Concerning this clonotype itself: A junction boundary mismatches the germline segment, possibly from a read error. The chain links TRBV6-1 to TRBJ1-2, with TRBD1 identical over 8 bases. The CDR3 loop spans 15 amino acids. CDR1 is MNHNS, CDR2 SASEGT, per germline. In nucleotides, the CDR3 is TGTGCCGGCAGAGTACTCAGGGGGCGCGAGAATGGCTACACCTTC. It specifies CAGRVLRGRENGYTF.

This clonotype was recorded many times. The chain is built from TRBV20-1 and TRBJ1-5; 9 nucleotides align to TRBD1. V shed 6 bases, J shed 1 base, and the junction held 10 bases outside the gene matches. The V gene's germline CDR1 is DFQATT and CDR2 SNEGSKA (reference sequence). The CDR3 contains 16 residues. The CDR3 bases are TGCAGTGCGGTGAAGGGGACAGGGCAGAGCAATCAGCCCCAGCATTTT. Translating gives CSAVKGTGQSNQPQHF.

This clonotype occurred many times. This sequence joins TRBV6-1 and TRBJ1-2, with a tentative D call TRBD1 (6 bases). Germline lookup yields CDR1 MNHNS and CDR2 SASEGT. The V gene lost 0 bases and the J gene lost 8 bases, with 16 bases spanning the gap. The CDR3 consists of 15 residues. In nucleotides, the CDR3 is TGTGCCAGCAGTGAAGCGTTCCCGGGGGCGCGGGGCTACACCTTC. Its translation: CASSEAFPGARGYTF.

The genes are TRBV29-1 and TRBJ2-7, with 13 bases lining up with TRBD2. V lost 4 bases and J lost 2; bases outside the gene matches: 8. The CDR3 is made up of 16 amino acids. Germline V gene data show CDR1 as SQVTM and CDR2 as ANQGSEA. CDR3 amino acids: CSVVWTSGSNPYEQYF. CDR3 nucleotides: TGCAGCGTTGTTTGGACTAGCGGGAGTAACCCCTACGAGCAGTACTTC.

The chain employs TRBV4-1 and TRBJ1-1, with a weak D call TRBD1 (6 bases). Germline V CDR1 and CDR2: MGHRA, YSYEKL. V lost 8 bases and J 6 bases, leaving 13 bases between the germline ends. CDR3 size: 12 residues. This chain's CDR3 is CASGRGGAEAFF. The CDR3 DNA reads TGCGCCAGCGGCCGAGGGGGGGCTGAAGCTTTCTTT.

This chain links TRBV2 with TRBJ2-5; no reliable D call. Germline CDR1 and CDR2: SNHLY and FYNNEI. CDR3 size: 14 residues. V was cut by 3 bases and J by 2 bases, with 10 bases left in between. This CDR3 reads CASSDRRPQETQYF. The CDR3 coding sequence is TGTGCCAGCAGTGATCGGCGGCCGCAAGAGACCCAGTACTTC.

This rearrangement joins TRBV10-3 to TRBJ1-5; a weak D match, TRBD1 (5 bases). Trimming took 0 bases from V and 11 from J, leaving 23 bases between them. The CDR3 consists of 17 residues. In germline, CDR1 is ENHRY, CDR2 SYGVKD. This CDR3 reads CAISESGYVQVNVSQHF. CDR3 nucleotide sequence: TGTGCCATCAGTGAGTCGGGCTACGTACAGGTTAATGTATCCCAGCATTTT.

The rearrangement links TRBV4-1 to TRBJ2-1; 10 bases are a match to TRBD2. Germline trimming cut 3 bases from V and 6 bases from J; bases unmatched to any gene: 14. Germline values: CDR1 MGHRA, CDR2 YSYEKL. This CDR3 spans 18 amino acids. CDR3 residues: CASSHPKRSSGRRNEQFF. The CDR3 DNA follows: TGCGCCAGCAGCCACCCCAAGAGGAGTAGCGGGAGGCGCAATGAGCAGTTCTTC.

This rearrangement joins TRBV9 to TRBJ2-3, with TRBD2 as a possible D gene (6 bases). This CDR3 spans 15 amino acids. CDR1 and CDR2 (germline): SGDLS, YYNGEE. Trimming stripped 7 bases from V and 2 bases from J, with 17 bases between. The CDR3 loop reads CASRRGSGHTDTQYF. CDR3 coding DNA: TGTGCCAGCCGACGTGGTAGCGGCCACACAGATACGCAGTATTTT.

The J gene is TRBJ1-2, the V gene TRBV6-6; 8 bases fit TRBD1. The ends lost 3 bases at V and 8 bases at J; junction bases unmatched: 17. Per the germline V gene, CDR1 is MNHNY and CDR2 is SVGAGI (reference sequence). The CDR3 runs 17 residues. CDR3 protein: CASSYMKGGRGHWGYTF. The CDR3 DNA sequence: TGTGCCAGCAGTTATATGAAGGGGGGCAGGGGGCATTGGGGCTACACCTTC.

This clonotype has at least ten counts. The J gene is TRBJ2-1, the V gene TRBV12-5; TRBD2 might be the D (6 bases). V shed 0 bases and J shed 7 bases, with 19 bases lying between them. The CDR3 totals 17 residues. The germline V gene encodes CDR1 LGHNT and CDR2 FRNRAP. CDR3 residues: CASGLVTTSESFNEQFF. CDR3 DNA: TGTGCTAGTGGTTTGGTCACGACTAGTGAAAGCTTTAATGAGCAGTTCTTC.

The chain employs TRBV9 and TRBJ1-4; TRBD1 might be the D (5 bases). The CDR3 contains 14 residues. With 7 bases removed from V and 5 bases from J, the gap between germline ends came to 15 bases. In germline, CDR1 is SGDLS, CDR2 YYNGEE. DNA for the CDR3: TGTGCCAGCCGCCCGGAGGGGATCAATGAAAAACTGTTTTTT. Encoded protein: CASRPEGINEKLFF.

The CDR3 loop is CASSSSPWGAYNEQFF. Here the CDR3 DNA reads TGTGCCAGCAGCTCTTCGCCCTGGGGCGCCTACAATGAGCAGTTCTTC. This sequence joins TRBV9 and TRBJ2-1; the D gene is possibly TRBD1 (5 bases). Germline CDR1 reads SGDLS; CDR2 reads YYNGEE. CDR3 length: 16 residues. V was shortened by 4 bases and J by 2 bases, with 16 bases between the two germline ends.

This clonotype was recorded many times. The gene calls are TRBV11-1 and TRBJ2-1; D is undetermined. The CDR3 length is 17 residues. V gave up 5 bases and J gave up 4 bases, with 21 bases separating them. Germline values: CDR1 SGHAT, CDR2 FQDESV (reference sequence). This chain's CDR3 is CASSHRHHPRPYNEQFF. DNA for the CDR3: TGTGCCAGCAGCCACAGACACCACCCGAGACCTTACAATGAGCAGTTCTTC. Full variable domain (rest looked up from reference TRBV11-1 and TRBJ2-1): EAEVAQSPRYKITEKSQAVAFWCDPISGHATLYWYRQILGQGPELLVQFQDESVVDDSQLPKDRFSAERLKGVDSTLKIQPAELGDSAMYLCASSHRHHPRPYNEQFFGPGTRLTVL.

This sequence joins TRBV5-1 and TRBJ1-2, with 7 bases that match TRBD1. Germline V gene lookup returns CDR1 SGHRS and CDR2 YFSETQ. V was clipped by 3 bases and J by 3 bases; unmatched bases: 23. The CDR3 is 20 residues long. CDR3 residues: CASSYLRYRDRSPFHYGYTF. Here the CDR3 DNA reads TGCGCCAGCAGCTATCTCCGGTACCGGGACAGATCACCCTTCCACTATGGCTACACCTTC.

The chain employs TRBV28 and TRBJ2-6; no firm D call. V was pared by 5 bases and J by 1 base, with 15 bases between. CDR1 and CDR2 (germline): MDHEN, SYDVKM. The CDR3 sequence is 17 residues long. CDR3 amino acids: CASSLPGRASGANVLTF. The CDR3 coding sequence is TGTGCCAGCAGTCTCCCTGGAAGGGCTTCTGGGGCCAACGTCCTGACTTTC.

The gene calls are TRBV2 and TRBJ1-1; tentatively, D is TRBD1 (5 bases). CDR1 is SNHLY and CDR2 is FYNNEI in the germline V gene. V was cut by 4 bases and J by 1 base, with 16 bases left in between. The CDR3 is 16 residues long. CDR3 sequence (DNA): TGTGCCAGCAGTGGTCACAGGTGGCGGCGGAACACTGAAGCTTTCTTT. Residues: CASSGHRWRRNTEAFF.

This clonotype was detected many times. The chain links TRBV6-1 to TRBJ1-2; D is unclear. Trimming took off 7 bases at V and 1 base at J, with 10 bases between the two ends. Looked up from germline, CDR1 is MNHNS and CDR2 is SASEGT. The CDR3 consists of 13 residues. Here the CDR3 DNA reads TGTGCCAGCACATGGGGAGTTAACTATGGCTACACCTTC. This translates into CASTWGVNYGYTF.

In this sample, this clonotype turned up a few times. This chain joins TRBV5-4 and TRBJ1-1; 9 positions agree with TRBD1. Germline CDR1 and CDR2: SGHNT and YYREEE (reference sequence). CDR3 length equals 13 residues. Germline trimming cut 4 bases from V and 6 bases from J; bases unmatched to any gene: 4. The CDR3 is CASSPDRGAEAFF. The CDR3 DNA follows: TGTGCCAGCAGCCCTGACAGGGGGGCTGAAGCTTTCTTT.

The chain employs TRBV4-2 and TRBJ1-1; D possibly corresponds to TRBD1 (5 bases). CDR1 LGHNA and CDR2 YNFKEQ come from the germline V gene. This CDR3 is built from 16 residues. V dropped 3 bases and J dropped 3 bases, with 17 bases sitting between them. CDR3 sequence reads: CASSQEEGDSDTEAFF. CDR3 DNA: TGTGCCAGCAGCCAGGAGGAAGGGGATTCGGACACTGAAGCTTTCTTT.

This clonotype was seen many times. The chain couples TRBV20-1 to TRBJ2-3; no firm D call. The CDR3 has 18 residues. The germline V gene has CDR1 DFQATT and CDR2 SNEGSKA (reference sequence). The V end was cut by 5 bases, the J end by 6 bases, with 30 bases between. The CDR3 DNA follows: TGCAGTGCTTCCCCCCCGAATTTGTCCCGGATACGGACCGATACGCAGTATTTT. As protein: CSASPPNLSRIRTDTQYF.

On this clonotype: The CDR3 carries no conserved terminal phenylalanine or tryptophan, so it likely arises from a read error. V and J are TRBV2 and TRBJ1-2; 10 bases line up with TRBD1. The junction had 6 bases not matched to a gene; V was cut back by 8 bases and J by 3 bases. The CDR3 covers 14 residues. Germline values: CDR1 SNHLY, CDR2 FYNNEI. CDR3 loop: CASVGQGPHYGYTL. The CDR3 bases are TGTGCCAGCGTGGGACAGGGGCCACACTATGGCTACACCTTA.